One T cell receptor beta chain is described in this entry. The source of the sample is a study of CDR3 diversity in severe acne. CDR1 is LNHDA, CDR2 SQIVND, per germline (reference sequence). CDR3 length: 17 amino acids. V was shortened by 5 bases and J by 4 bases, with 18 bases between the two germline ends. TCRdb passed the PCR reads through MiXCR, listing each CDR3 protein once. The sample lists about 76,000 distinct CDR3 sequences; 51% were seen once. The V and J genes are TRBV19 and TRBJ2-6, with TRBD1 as a possible D gene (6 bases). The clonotype was recovered from a male donor in good health, without acne. The sequenced sample consisted of blood. CDR3 sequence: CASSLRTDMGGANVLTF. CDR3 nucleotide sequence: TGTGCCAGTAGTCTACGGACAGACATGGGAGGGGCCAACGTCCTGACTTTC.